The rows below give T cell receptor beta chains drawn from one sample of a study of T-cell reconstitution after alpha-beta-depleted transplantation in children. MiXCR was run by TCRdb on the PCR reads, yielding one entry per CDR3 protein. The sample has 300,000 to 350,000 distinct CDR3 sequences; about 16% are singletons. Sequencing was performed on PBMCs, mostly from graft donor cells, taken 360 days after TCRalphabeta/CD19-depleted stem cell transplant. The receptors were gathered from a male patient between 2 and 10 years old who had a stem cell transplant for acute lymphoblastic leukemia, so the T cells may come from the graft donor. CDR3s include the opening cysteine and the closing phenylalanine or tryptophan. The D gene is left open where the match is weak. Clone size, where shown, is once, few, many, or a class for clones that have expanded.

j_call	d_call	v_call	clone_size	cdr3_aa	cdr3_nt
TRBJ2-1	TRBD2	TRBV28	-	CASSFPAWGRLASDEQFF	TGTGCCAGCAGTTTCCCAGCTTGGGGGCGACTAGCGTCAGATGAGCAGTTCTTC
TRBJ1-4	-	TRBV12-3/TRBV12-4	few	CASTLQGTNEKLFF	TGTGCCAGCACCCTCCAGGGGACTAATGAAAAACTGTTTTTT
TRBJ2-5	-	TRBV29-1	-	CSVAPLLRAQETQYF	TGCAGCGTTGCTCCCTTATTAAGGGCACAAGAGACCCAGTACTTC
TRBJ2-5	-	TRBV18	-	CASSPESQETQYF	TGTGCCAGCTCACCAGAGTCCCAAGAGACCCAGTACTTC
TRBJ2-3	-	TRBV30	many	CAWSVRGGTDTQYF	TGTGCCTGGAGTGTACGGGGAGGCACAGATACGCAGTATTTT
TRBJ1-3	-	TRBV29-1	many	CSVGLGVGNTIYF	TGCAGCGTTGGGCTTGGGGTAGGAAACACCATATATTTT
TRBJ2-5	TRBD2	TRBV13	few	CASSLWPSGMEETQYF	TGTGCCAGCAGCTTATGGCCTAGCGGGATGGAGGAGACCCAGTACTTC
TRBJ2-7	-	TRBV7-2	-	CASSLGGGWTTHYEQYF	TGTGCCAGCAGCTTAGGGGGCGGGTGGACTACCCACTACGAGCAGTACTTC
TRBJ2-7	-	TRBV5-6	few	CASSLGAQPYEQYF	TGTGCCAGCAGCTTGGGGGCCCAACCCTACGAGCAGTACTTC
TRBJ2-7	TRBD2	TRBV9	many	CASSPRMVAGGPGYEQYF	TGTGCCAGCAGCCCCCGGATGGTAGCGGGAGGGCCCGGCTACGAGCAGTACTTC
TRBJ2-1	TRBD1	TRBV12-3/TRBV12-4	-	CASSPFGTVLNEQFF	TGTGCCAGCAGTCCTTTCGGGACAGTACTTAATGAGCAGTTCTTC
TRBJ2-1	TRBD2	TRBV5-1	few	CASSLAGSGSSYNEQFF	TGCGCCAGCAGCTTGGCGGGTAGCGGGAGCTCCTACAATGAGCAGTTCTTC
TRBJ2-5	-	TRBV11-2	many	CASSFGHGETQYF	TGTGCCAGCAGCTTCGGGCACGGAGAGACCCAGTACTTC
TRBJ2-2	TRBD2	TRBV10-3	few	CAISGTNFPGELFF	TGTGCCATCTCCGGGACTAACTTCCCCGGGGAGCTGTTTTTT
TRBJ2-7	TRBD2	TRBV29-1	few	CSVEGLAGEYEQYF	TGCAGCGTGGAGGGACTAGCGGGAGAGTACGAGCAGTACTTC
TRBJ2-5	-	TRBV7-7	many	CASSPGWGGSQTQYF	TGTGCTAGCAGCCCAGGGTGGGGTGGGAGTCAGACCCAGTACTTC
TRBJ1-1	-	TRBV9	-	CASSAFIGVNTEAFF	TGTGCCAGCAGCGCATTCATAGGGGTGAACACTGAAGCTTTCTTT
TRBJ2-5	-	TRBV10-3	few	CAISDLGVVVRERGETQYF	TGTGCCATCAGTGATCTCGGGGTCGTCGTCCGCGAGCGTGGCGAGACCCAGTACTTC
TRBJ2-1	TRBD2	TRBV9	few	CASSPTRSGTSVYNEQFF	TGTGCCAGCAGCCCCACGAGATCCGGGACTAGCGTATACAATGAGCAGTTCTTC
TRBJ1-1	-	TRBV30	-	CAWRQDAEAFF	TGTGCCTGGAGACAGGACGCTGAAGCTTTCTTT
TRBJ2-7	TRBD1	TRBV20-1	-	CSARGQGYSGSEQYF	TGCAGTGCTAGAGGACAGGGTTACTCGGGTTCCGAGCAGTACTTC
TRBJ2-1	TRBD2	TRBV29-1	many	CSVEVGGLAGYNEQFF	TGCAGCGTTGAAGTAGGTGGACTAGCGGGTTACAATGAGCAGTTCTTC
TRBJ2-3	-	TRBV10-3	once	CAISGTRSTDTQYF	TGTGCCATCAGTGGAACTAGAAGCACAGATACGCAGTATTTT
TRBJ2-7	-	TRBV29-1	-	CSATRGSNEQYF	TGCAGCGCGACCAGGGGTTCCAACGAGCAGTACTTC
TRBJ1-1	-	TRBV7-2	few	CASSLTGGYMNTEAFF	TGTGCCAGCAGCTTAACCGGCGGGTACATGAACACTGAAGCTTTCTTT
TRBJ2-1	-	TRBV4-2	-	CASSGGPYREQFF	TGTGCCAGCAGCGGGGGCCCGTACAGGGAGCAGTTCTTC
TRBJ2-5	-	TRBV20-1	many	CSASRSGPSETQYF	TGCAGTGCTAGTAGAAGTGGTCCTTCGGAGACCCAGTACTTC
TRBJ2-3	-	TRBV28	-	CASSPQTPTDTQYF	TGTGCCAGCAGCCCCCAGACTCCCACAGATACGCAGTATTTT
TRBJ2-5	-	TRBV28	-	CASNPPRGANRETQYF	TGTGCCAGCAACCCCCCACGAGGGGCCAACAGGGAGACCCAGTACTTC
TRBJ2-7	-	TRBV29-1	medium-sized	CSVSPSETTTYEQYF	TGCAGCGTTTCCCCAAGTGAGACAACTACCTACGAGCAGTACTTC
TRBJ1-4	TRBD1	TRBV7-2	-	CASSLSGTGEKLFF	TGTGCCAGCAGCTTATCCGGGACAGGGGAAAAACTGTTTTTT
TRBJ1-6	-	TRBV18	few	CASSPVNSPLHF	TGTGCCAGCTCACCGGTTAATTCACCCCTCCACTTT
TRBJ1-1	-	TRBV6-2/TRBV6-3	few	CASSYWTDEAFF	TGTGCCAGCAGTTACTGGACAGATGAAGCTTTCTTT
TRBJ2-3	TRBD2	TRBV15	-	CATSRGGLAGDTQYF	TGTGCCACCAGCAGAGGGGGACTAGCGGGAGATACGCAGTATTTT
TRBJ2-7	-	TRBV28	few	CASSSPWRGAYLREQYF	TGTGCCAGCAGTTCCCCGTGGAGGGGCGCTTACCTGAGGGAGCAGTACTTC
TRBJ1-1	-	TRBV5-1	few	CASSTEKQARNTEAFF	TGCGCCAGCAGCACGGAAAAACAGGCTCGGAACACTGAAGCTTTCTTT